The clone carrying this T cell receptor (beta chain) came up many times. What it binds is not known. The starting material, 2 million PBMCs stored at -80 C, gave rise to the unsorted libraries. The source of the sample is a study of neurological immune-mediated disorders. 5'RACE with 10-nucleotide random UMIs generated the cDNA. Per sequencing run, 15-18 subjects together gave over 160 million TCR-beta sequences. Each CDR3 protein is one row after TCRdb ran MiXCR on the 5' RACE reads. The sample comprises about 30,000 distinct CDR3 sequences, around 16% of which are singletons, and 25% to 35% rests with the top ten. Study results and caveats: Expansion of TCR clones was greatest in HTLV-1-associated myelopathy and smallest in multiple sclerosis, where it fell below that of healthy controls.

Deletions cut 2 bases from V and 2 bases from J, with 10 bases between. The CDR3 contains 14 residues. Germline assignment: CDR1 SGHTA and CDR2 FQGNSA. The clonotype originates from a man between 65 and 85 years old in good health. The chain is built from TRBV7-2 and TRBJ2-7, with D tentatively TRBD2 (5 bases). The sequencing sample was made of PBMCs. CDR3 in amino acids: CASSLSRDAYEQYF. The DNA of the CDR3 is TGTGCCAGCAGCTTATCTCGGGATGCCTACGAGCAGTACTTC.